These 26 T cell receptor beta chains were all obtained from the same sample, sequenced in a study of T cells after yellow fever vaccination. TCRdb used MiXCR to reprocess the 5' RACE reads, holding one entry per CDR3 protein. Among roughly 32,000 distinct CDR3 sequences listed, around 4.3% were seen once. The sequencing here drew on CD8+ T cells sorted from PBMCs, taken 5 days after the yellow fever booster vaccination. The receptors shown here come from a man under 40 who received the YFV17D yellow fever vaccine.

This clonotype was recorded many times. CDR3 sequence (DNA): TGTGCCAGCAGTCCAGGGGGGAAGCAGCCCCAGCATTTT. This encodes CASSPGGKQPQHF. J is TRBJ1-5 and V is TRBV27, with 7 positions matching TRBD1. CDR1 and CDR2 (germline): MNHEY, SMNVEV (reference sequence). The CDR3 totals 13 residues. The V segment lost 5 bases and the J segment 7 bases; nucleotides outside the gene matches: 5.

This clonotype was recorded many times. The gene calls are TRBV7-2 and TRBJ2-3, with 8 positions matching TRBD2. There are 16 residues in the CDR3. J was trimmed by 3 bases and V by 5 bases; bases with no gene match: 10. Germline CDR1 SGHTA, CDR2 FQGNSA. The CDR3 DNA reads as TGTGCCAGCAGCCCGGGGGGGCGGGAGGTAACAGATACGCAGTATTTT. Its protein product is CASSPGGREVTDTQYF.

The table lists this clonotype with many counts. The CDR3 nucleotides are TGCAGCGTGGCCGATAATGGACAGCCTCCTAACTATGGCTACACCTTC. This encodes CSVADNGQPPNYGYTF. V is TRBV29-1 and J is TRBJ1-2; a weak D match, TRBD1 (6 bases). V lost 6 bases and J lost 0, with 20 bases in between. Germline-derived CDR1 and CDR2 are SQVTM and ANQGSEA. The CDR3 sequence is 16 residues long.

In this sample, this clonotype turned up many times. The chain joins TRBV4-3 to TRBJ2-1, with a possible D match to TRBD1 (6 bases). The length of the CDR3 is 16 residues. The V gene's germline CDR1 is LGHNA and CDR2 YSLEER. V lost 1 base to trimming and J lost 1 base, with 11 bases between them. The CDR3 nucleotides read TGCGCCAGCAGCCAAGTAAGGGGGAGATCCTACAATGAGCAGTTCTTC. It codes for CASSQVRGRSYNEQFF.

The table lists this clonotype with many counts. The chain employs TRBV2 and TRBJ2-1; the D is unclear. V gave up 1 base and J gave up 7 bases, with 5 bases separating them. The length of the CDR3 is 12 residues. CDR1 is SNHLY, CDR2 FYNNEI, per germline. The CDR3 nucleotides are TGTGCCAGCAGTGAAGTGAGGAATGAGCAGTTCTTC. Amino acids: CASSEVRNEQFF. The entire variable domain, with the rest obtained from reference TRBV2 and TRBJ2-1, is as follows: EPEVTQTPSHQVTQMGQEVILRCVPISNHLYFYWYRQILGQKVEFLVSFYNNEISEKSEIFDDQFSVERPDGSNFTLKIRSTKLEDSAMYFCASSEVRNEQFFGPGTRLTVL.

The table lists this clonotype with many counts. The chain couples TRBV9 to TRBJ2-7, with 8 bases aligning to TRBD2. The CDR3 has 16 amino acids. Per the germline V gene, CDR1 is SGDLS and CDR2 is YYNGEE. V lost 3 bases to trimming and J lost 2 bases; unmatched junction nucleotides: 10. DNA of the CDR3: TGTGCCAGCAGCGGCTCAGTAGCGGGACCAACCTACGAGCAGTACTTC. This codes for CASSGSVAGPTYEQYF.

This clonotype was recorded at least ten times. The chain has TRBV6-5 and TRBJ2-5; the D gene could be TRBD1 or TRBD2 (5 bases each). The CDR3 contains 14 residues. V was cut by 9 bases and J by 1 base, with 15 bases left in between. Germline CDR1 reads MNHEY; CDR2 reads SVGAGI. The CDR3 region is CASEGGAGQETQYF. The CDR3 nucleotides are TGTGCCAGTGAGGGTGGGGCCGGCCAAGAGACCCAGTACTTC.

As for this clonotype: A much larger clone lies one base from this, so it may be a read error. J is TRBJ2-7 and V is TRBV20-1, with D perhaps TRBD1 (6 bases). V gave up 2 bases and J gave up 9 bases, with 23 bases separating them. This CDR3 is built from 15 residues. Germline V gene data show CDR1 as DFQATT and CDR2 as SNEGSKA (reference sequence). For the CDR3, the DNA is TGCAGTGCTAGAAAGACAGGAACTCCATGGCACGGGCAGTACTTC. Translating it yields CSARKTGTPWHGQYF.

In this sample, this clonotype turned up many times. The chain recombines TRBV5-6 with TRBJ1-1, with 10 bases lining up with TRBD1. CDR3 size: 13 residues. Germline V gives CDR1 SGHDT, CDR2 YYEEEE. The junction had 3 bases not matched to a gene; V was cut back by 0 bases and J by 10 bases. The CDR3 DNA reads TGTGCCAGCAGCTTGGACCGGGACAGGGGAGCTTTCTTT. Translated, it gives CASSLDRDRGAFF.

The sample holds many counts of this clonotype. This chain links TRBV7-8 with TRBJ1-5; D remains ambiguous. CDR3 length: 14 amino acids. The V and J ends lost 4 bases and 0 bases respectively, with 7 bases between them. Germline CDR1 SGHVS, CDR2 FQNEAQ. Written as DNA, the CDR3 is TGTGCCAGCAGCTCCCACTATAGCAATCAGCCCCAGCATTTT. Translation: CASSSHYSNQPQHF.

The sample holds many counts of this clonotype. The J gene is TRBJ2-5, the V gene TRBV10-3; 9 nucleotides align to TRBD1. The CDR3 is 15 amino acids. Trimming removed 0 bases from V and 5 bases from J; junction bases left unmatched: 4. Germline V lookup: CDR1 ENHRY, CDR2 SYGVKD. CDR3 loop: CAISESDRGRETQYF. CDR3 DNA: TGTGCCATCAGTGAGTCGGACAGGGGCAGGGAGACCCAGTACTTC.

There are many counts of this clonotype. The CDR3 spells CATSGEGLELGLDEQFF. For the CDR3, the DNA is TGTGCCACCAGCGGCGAAGGGCTAGAGCTTGGGTTAGATGAGCAGTTCTTC. This sequence joins TRBV15 and TRBJ2-1; D not certain. Germline V lookup: CDR1 LNHNV, CDR2 YYDKDF (reference sequence). Deletions cut 5 bases from V and 8 bases from J, with 25 bases between. The CDR3 spans 17 residues.

This clonotype was counted ten times or more. The rearrangement links TRBV5-1 to TRBJ1-1; 10 nucleotides agree with TRBD1. Germline lookup yields CDR1 SGHRS and CDR2 YFSETQ. Germline trimming cut 3 bases from V and 0 bases from J; bases unmatched to any gene: 5. The CDR3 is made up of 16 amino acids. The CDR3 coding sequence is TGCGCCAGCAGCTCGAGACAGGGGGCTGTGAACACTGAAGCTTTCTTT. Translation: CASSSRQGAVNTEAFF.

This clonotype was detected many times. The chain recombines TRBV27 with TRBJ2-2, with D hard to call. This CDR3 region has 11 residues. Germline CDR1 is MNHEY and CDR2 is SMNVEV (reference sequence). The germline V and J ends were trimmed by 8 bases and 5 bases, with 6 bases remaining between them. The CDR3 DNA reads TGTGCCAGCGGCAAAACCGGGGAGCTGTTTTTT. It is translated as CASGKTGELFF.

This clonotype was seen repeatedly, ten times or more. The gene calls are TRBV6-2 or TRBV6-3 and TRBJ2-7; 7 nucleotides agree with TRBD2. Trimming took 3 bases from V and 2 from J; bases not matched to a gene: 7. The CDR3 totals 15 residues. Germline CDR1 MNHEY, CDR2 SVGEGT. CDR3 in DNA: TGTGCCAGCAGTTATCCACCAGCGGGGACCTACGAGCAGTACTTC. Protein: CASSYPPAGTYEQYF.

The rearrangement links TRBV19 to TRBJ2-5; 9 bases fit TRBD2. This CDR3 has 17 residues. V was clipped by 3 bases and J by 2 bases; unmatched bases: 10. CDR1 and CDR2 from the germline V gene are LNHDA and SQIVND (reference sequence). CDR3 sequence: CASSIEGGLAGQETQYF. Here the CDR3 DNA reads TGTGCCAGTAGTATTGAGGGCGGGCTAGCGGGACAAGAGACCCAGTACTTC.

This clonotype was observed at least ten times. The chain links TRBV7-9 to TRBJ1-1; TRBD1 matches 9 bases. Trimming took 5 bases from V and 11 from J; bases not matched to a gene: 3. CDR1 and CDR2 from the germline V gene are SEHNR and FQNEAQ (reference sequence). The CDR3 spans 11 residues. The CDR3 protein is CASSPGQGAFF. The CDR3 nucleotides read TGTGCCAGCAGCCCCGGACAGGGGGCTTTCTTT.

This clonotype was counted ten times or more. The chain carries TRBV29-1 and TRBJ2-1; D possibly matches TRBD1 or TRBD2 (6 bases each). The germline V gene encodes CDR1 SQVTM and CDR2 ANQGSEA. CDR3 length equals 15 residues. The germline V and J ends were trimmed by 6 bases and 5 bases, with 20 bases remaining between them. DNA for the CDR3: TGCAGCGTAAGGGGTGACGGGAGACAGGACAATGAGCAGTTCTTC. Its translation is CSVRGDGRQDNEQFF.

This clonotype was counted at least ten times. The chain is built from TRBV7-2 and TRBJ2-5, with TRBD1 matching 8 bases. The CDR3 has 21 amino acids. The V and J ends lost 4 bases and 4 bases, in that order; junction bases with no gene match: 26. Germline CDR1 SGHTA, CDR2 FQGNSA. CDR3: CASSYLSSLSLVGQALETQYF. CDR3 sequence (DNA): TGTGCCAGCAGCTATTTGTCAAGCTTAAGTTTAGTGGGACAGGCACTAGAGACCCAGTACTTC. Variable domain in full (rest from reference TRBV7-2 and TRBJ2-5): GAGVSQSPSNKVTEKGKDVELRCDPISGHTALYWYRQSLGQGLEFLIYFQGNSAPDKSGLPSDRFSAERTGGSVSTLTIQRTQQEDSAVYLCASSYLSSLSLVGQALETQYFGPGTRLLVL.

This clonotype appeared many times. This chain uses TRBV20-1 with TRBJ2-7; 7 positions match TRBD1. Germline V CDR1 and CDR2: DFQATT, SNEGSKA (reference sequence). The CDR3 contains 15 residues. The ends lost 2 bases at V and 2 bases at J; junction bases unmatched: 9. The CDR3 DNA reads TGCAGTGCTAGATCCAACAGGGGCCCCCCCTACGAGCAGTACTTC. Translating it yields CSARSNRGPPYEQYF.

This clonotype was seen only a few times. A single base separates this from a much larger clone, so it may be a read error. This rearrangement joins TRBV2 to TRBJ2-3; 7 bases agree with TRBD2. In germline, CDR1 is SNHLY, CDR2 FYNNEI. The CDR3 length is 16 residues. CDR3 sequence reads: CVSSEGISGSTDTQYF. The CDR3 DNA is TGTGTCAGCAGTGAAGGCATTAGCGGGAGCACAGATACGCAGTATTTT.

This clonotype was recorded many times. In DNA form, the CDR3 reads TGTGCCAGCAGCTGGACGGCAGGGAGAGCGAACACTGAAGCTTTCTTT. Its protein product is CASSWTAGRANTEAFF. The rearrangement uses TRBV7-8 and TRBJ1-1, with a tentative D call TRBD1 (5 bases). The germline gives CDR1 SGHVS, CDR2 FQNEAQ. The CDR3 has 16 residues. Trimming took off 4 bases at V and 1 base at J, with 16 bases between the two ends.

This clonotype was counted many times. V usage is TRBV9 and J usage is TRBJ2-7; D is unresolved. The CDR3 runs 11 residues. The V gene's germline CDR1 is SGDLS and CDR2 YYNGEE. Trimming took 0 bases from V and 3 from J, leaving 1 base between them. For the CDR3, the DNA is TGTGCCAGCAGCGTAGGCTACGAGCAGTACTTC. Encoded protein: CASSVGYEQYF.

This clonotype was seen at least ten times. The chain couples TRBV7-2 to TRBJ1-1; D is uncertain. The CDR3 covers 14 residues. Between the trimmed V and J ends, which lost 3 bases and 6 bases, there was a span of 14 bases. Germline CDR1 reads SGHTA; CDR2 reads FQGNSA. CDR3 region: CASSFYHNAPEAFF. CDR3 bases: TGTGCCAGCAGCTTCTATCATAATGCACCTGAAGCTTTCTTT.

The table lists this clonotype with many counts. This chain links TRBV6-6 with TRBJ1-1; weak D call: TRBD1 (5 bases). The CDR3 runs 12 residues. Germline V lookup: CDR1 MNHNY, CDR2 SVGAGI (reference sequence). V was trimmed by 6 bases and J by 5 bases, leaving 10 bases between them. The CDR3 is CASRLGETEAFF. CDR3 nucleotides: TGTGCCAGCAGATTAGGGGAAACTGAAGCTTTCTTT.

This clonotype has a count of ten or more. The chain uses TRBV20-1 and TRBJ2-2; tentative D call: TRBD1 (6 bases). Trimming removed 0 bases from V and 3 bases from J, with 14 bases in between. Germline lookup yields CDR1 DFQATT and CDR2 SNEGSKA (reference sequence). The CDR3 loop spans 16 amino acids. For the CDR3, the DNA is TGCAGTGCTAGAGAAGACTCCAAGGGGGACACCGGGGAGCTGTTTTTT. It translates to CSAREDSKGDTGELFF.